What follows is one T cell receptor (beta chain) and its context. Its antigen is still unknown. The data are from a study of T cell responses to AZD1222 COVID-19 vaccine. Whole-study findings and limits: There were mostly white British donors and more females than males, and clonal diversity was possibly underestimated. Researchers report vaccine-associated CD4 TCRs spanning spike, with dominance at 160-218 and 743-854. Just 5 to 7 AZD1222 recipients were seropositive at baseline.

V was pared by 2 bases and J by 1 base, with 12 bases between. Germline V gene lookup returns CDR1 SEHNR and CDR2 FQNEAQ (reference sequence). The CDR3 runs to 16 residues. Measured with immunoSEQ multiplex PCR; TCRdb has only the in-frame clones, and not every one. The table has 150,000 to 170,000 clones, less than 90% seen once; the top ten hold 5.5% to 6%. Source: peripheral blood, taken on day 0 of MenACWY control vaccination. This TCR derives from an adult in good health. The chain carries TRBV7-9 and TRBJ1-3; no clear D gene. CDR3 DNA sequence: TGTGCCAGCAGCTTATCCGCGATAACATCTGGAAACACCATATATTTT. Translating it yields CASSLSAITSGNTIYF.